Shown below are 29 T cell receptor beta chains from a single sample sequenced in a study of blood T cells in healthy people across ages. Next came a second PCR, run for roughly 6 to 11 cycles, which used a sample-barcoded 5' primer along with a J-beta primer mix. TCRdb processed the 5' RACE reads anew with MiXCR; each CDR3 protein has one entry. This table holds about 1,000,000 distinct CDR3 sequences, over 35% found once. Sequencing was performed on blood. These receptors all stem from a woman between 55 and 75 years old in good health.

This clonotype was picked up a small number of times. The chain couples TRBV29-1 to TRBJ2-7, with D unresolved. The CDR3 loop spans 15 amino acids. The V end lost 1 base, the J end lost 4 bases, and 17 bases lay between the germline ends. Germline V gives CDR1 SQVTM, CDR2 ANQGSEA. CDR3 amino acids: CSVEGSRLEAYEQYF. CDR3 coding DNA: TGCAGCGTTGAAGGCTCCCGCCTAGAGGCTTACGAGCAGTACTTC.

The chain recombines TRBV18 with TRBJ2-1; 10 bases agree with TRBD1. The CDR3 has 14 residues. CDR1 KGHSH and CDR2 LQKENI come from the germline V gene. V lost 8 bases, J lost 8 bases, and 9 bases stayed unmatched. CDR3 amino acids: CASTSGTGAYEQFF. DNA of the CDR3: TGTGCCAGCACATCCGGGACAGGGGCCTATGAGCAGTTCTTC.

On this clonotype: A read error may account for a junction end that differs from germline. The CDR3 region is CASSLIGREARASVLTF. CDR3 sequence (DNA): TGTGCCAGCAGCTTAATAGGCAGGGAAGCGAGGGCCAGCGTCCTGACTTTC. The chain has TRBV7-3 and TRBJ2-6, with D perhaps being TRBD1 or TRBD2 (5 bases each). In germline, CDR1 is SGHTA, CDR2 FQGTGA. CDR3 size: 17 residues.

The rearrangement links TRBV28 to TRBJ1-1; TRBD1 might be the D (6 bases). V shed 3 bases and J shed 10 bases, with 15 bases lying between them. CDR3 length: 13 residues. Germline V gene sequence: CDR1 MDHEN, CDR2 SYDVKM. The CDR3 region has the DNA TGTGCCAGCAGTTTGACCGGACAGTCAATAGCTTTCTTT. It encodes CASSLTGQSIAFF. Looking up the rest from reference TRBV28 and TRBJ1-1 gives the full variable domain: DVKVTQSSRYLVKRTGEKVFLECVQDMDHENMFWYRQDPGLGLRLIYFSYDVKMKEKGDIPEGYSVSREKKERFSLILESASTNQTSMYLCASSLTGQSIAFFGQGTRLTVV.

This clonotype was detected only once. The CDR3 sequence: CASSTSRLAGLNEQFF. CDR3 nucleotides: TGTGCCAGCAGCACCAGCCGACTAGCGGGCCTCAATGAGCAGTTCTTC. This chain connects TRBV7-7 to TRBJ2-1; 10 bases are a match to TRBD2. This CDR3 has 16 amino acids. CDR1 is SSHAT and CDR2 is FNYEAQ in the germline V gene (reference sequence). Trimming took 5 bases from V and 6 from J; bases not matched to a gene: 10.

This clonotype was counted only a few times. J is TRBJ2-3 and V is TRBV6-1; D gene unclear. Trimming shortened V by 2 bases and J by 6 bases, and 15 bases separated the two germline ends. This CDR3 region has 15 residues. Germline assignment: CDR1 MNHNS and CDR2 SASEGT. CDR3 bases: TGTGCCAGCAGTGAAACCCTCTCCCCCTCTGATACGCAGTATTTT. This translates into CASSETLSPSDTQYF.

This clonotype has just a few counts. The V and J genes are TRBV20-1 and TRBJ2-5, with D perhaps TRBD2 (6 bases). The CDR3 contains 13 residues. CDR1 and CDR2 (germline): DFQATT, SNEGSKA (reference sequence). The V gene lost 5 bases and the J gene lost 5 bases, with 15 bases spanning the gap. CDR3 sequence reads: CSAGDSIWETQYF. CDR3 nucleotides: TGCAGTGCTGGGGACTCGATATGGGAGACCCAGTACTTC.

In this sample, this clonotype turned up once. A read error may produce the germline difference seen at one junction end. The chain couples TRBV5-5 to TRBJ1-2, with a tentative D call TRBD1 (5 bases). Germline V lookup: CDR1 SGHKS, CDR2 YYEKEE (reference sequence). The CDR3 is 13 amino acids. The CDR3 coding sequence is TGTGCCAGCAGACTGGACATACCCTATGGCCACACCTTC. It translates to CASRLDIPYGHTF.

This clonotype showed up just a few times. The V and J genes are TRBV6-6 and TRBJ1-2; perhaps TRBD1 as D (5 bases). CDR3 length: 15 residues. Germline CDR1 and CDR2: MNHNY and SVGAGI (reference sequence). Trimming removed 0 bases at V and 8 bases at J, with 16 bases between. CDR3 sequence: CASSYSGAGQKGYTF. The CDR3, as DNA: TGTGCCAGCAGTTACTCAGGCGCAGGGCAGAAGGGCTACACCTTC.

This clonotype was observed a few times. This rearrangement joins TRBV3-1 to TRBJ2-3; D is possibly TRBD1 (5 bases). The V end was cut by 5 bases, the J end by 2 bases, with 11 bases between. From germline, CDR1 is LGHDT and CDR2 YNNKEL (reference sequence). This CDR3 contains 14 residues. The CDR3 sequence is CASSSGPYTDTQYF. Written as DNA, the CDR3 is TGTGCCAGCAGCTCAGGGCCCTACACAGATACGCAGTATTTT.

This clonotype showed up just a few times. V usage is TRBV27 and J usage is TRBJ2-3; no clear D gene. CDR3 size: 15 residues. Germline CDR1 and CDR2: MNHEY and SMNVEV (reference sequence). V was clipped by 5 bases and J by 0 bases, with 12 bases between them. Here the CDR3 reads CASSPGGFSTDTQYF. The CDR3 region has the DNA TGTGCCAGCAGTCCGGGTGGGTTTAGCACAGATACGCAGTATTTT.

This clonotype was found once. The genes are TRBV7-9 and TRBJ2-1; D not certain. The CDR3 length is 16 residues. The germline V and J ends were trimmed by 5 bases and 5 bases, with 19 bases remaining between them. Germline V gene lookup returns CDR1 SEHNR and CDR2 FQNEAQ (reference sequence). In DNA form, the CDR3 reads TGTGCCAGCAGCGACCGGGCAGGTGTTTCTGACAATGAGCAGTTCTTC. It codes for CASSDRAGVSDNEQFF.

The rearrangement joins TRBV2 to TRBJ2-5, with D maybe TRBD1 (6 bases). Germline CDR1 reads SNHLY; CDR2 reads FYNNEI. V was cut by 5 bases and J by 5 bases, with 15 bases left in between. There are 14 residues in the CDR3. The CDR3 spells CASSTWGPGETQYF. The CDR3 DNA follows: TGTGCCAGCAGTACCTGGGGGCCTGGGGAGACCCAGTACTTC.

The sample holds many counts of this clonotype. The rearrangement joins TRBV7-2 to TRBJ2-6, with no clear D. Germline CDR1 reads SGHTA; CDR2 reads FQGNSA. Trimming left V 5 bases short and J 0 bases short, with 5 bases between. There are 14 residues in the CDR3. The CDR3 nucleotides are TGTGCCAGCAGCGGCCGCTCTGGGGCCAACGTCCTGACTTTC. Translating it yields CASSGRSGANVLTF.

J is TRBJ2-1 and V is TRBV15; TRBD2 matches at 11 bases. Trimming at V came to 3 bases and at J to 9 bases, leaving 7 bases not matched to a gene. The V gene's germline CDR1 is LNHNV and CDR2 YYDKDF (reference sequence). This CDR3 is built from 15 residues. The CDR3 spells CATSSDSGGDTEQFF. The CDR3 coding sequence is TGTGCCACCAGCAGCGATAGCGGGGGGGACACTGAGCAGTTCTTC.

The V call is TRBV11-2, the J call TRBJ2-6; perhaps TRBD2 as D (5 bases). The germline V and J ends were trimmed by 3 bases and 3 bases, with 9 bases remaining between them. This CDR3 has 15 amino acids. Looked up from germline, CDR1 is SGHAT and CDR2 is FQNNGV. The chain's CDR3 is CASSLRVGGANVLTF. CDR3 nucleotides: TGTGCCAGCAGCTTGAGGGTCGGTGGGGCCAACGTCCTGACTTTC.

The chain links TRBV20-1 to TRBJ2-1, with TRBD2 matching over 11 bases. J lost 2 bases, V lost 6 bases, and 9 bases had no gene match. Germline V gene sequence: CDR1 DFQATT, CDR2 SNEGSKA (reference sequence). The CDR3 runs 16 residues. CDR3 protein: CSAPPRLAGTYNEQFF. Here the CDR3 DNA reads TGCAGTGCCCCTCCCAGACTAGCGGGGACCTACAATGAGCAGTTCTTC.

The chain links TRBV12-3 or TRBV12-4 to TRBJ2-1; maybe TRBD2 (5 bases). CDR3 length: 14 residues. The germline V and J ends were trimmed by 6 bases and 4 bases, with 13 bases remaining between them. For the CDR3, the DNA is TGTGCCAGCAGCCATCGAAGCGGATACAATGAGCAGTTCTTC. It translates to CASSHRSGYNEQFF.

The CDR3: CSVEGTESTDTQYF. The CDR3 DNA follows: TGCAGCGTTGAAGGAACAGAAAGCACAGATACGCAGTATTTT. This rearrangement joins TRBV29-1 to TRBJ2-3; unclear D gene. CDR3 length: 14 residues. Per germline, CDR1 SQVTM and CDR2 ANQGSEA. Trimming left V 1 base short and J 0 bases short, with 8 bases between.

This clonotype was seen at least ten times. The chain has TRBV29-1 and TRBJ2-7; 9 nucleotides agree with TRBD1. V was clipped by 7 bases and J by 3 bases; unmatched bases: 7. Germline CDR1 reads SQVTM; CDR2 reads ANQGSEA. This CDR3 has 13 amino acids. The CDR3 spells CSARTGVNYEQYF. CDR3 in DNA: TGCAGCGCCCGGACAGGGGTTAACTACGAGCAGTACTTC.

This clonotype was counted only a few times. V is TRBV6-5 and J is TRBJ2-1; D unclear. V lost 6 bases and J lost 0, with 12 bases in between. This CDR3 region has 15 residues. From germline, CDR1 is MNHEY and CDR2 SVGAGI. The CDR3 sequence is CASRLQHRSYNEQFF. CDR3 DNA: TGTGCCAGCAGGTTACAGCACCGCTCCTACAATGAGCAGTTCTTC.

This clonotype was seen a few times. The V call is TRBV29-1, the J call TRBJ2-7; 9 bases agree with TRBD2. J lost 1 base, V lost 7 bases, and 14 bases had no gene match. The CDR3 sequence is 16 residues long. Germline V lookup: CDR1 SQVTM, CDR2 ANQGSEA. This CDR3 reads CSAEGDPREGSYEQYF. CDR3 DNA: TGCAGCGCTGAGGGGGACCCGCGGGAGGGATCCTACGAGCAGTACTTC.

CDR3 protein: CAPTCTKSTYEQYF. The CDR3 DNA sequence: TGTGCCCCGACCTGTACTAAGTCTACTTACGAGCAGTACTTC. The V call is TRBV27, the J call TRBJ2-7; D is ambiguous. CDR1 is MNHEY and CDR2 is SMNVEV in the germline V gene (reference sequence). The CDR3 totals 14 residues. Trimming cost V 11 bases and J 4 bases, with 21 bases left between them.

This clonotype was seen repeatedly, ten times or more. The V call is TRBV27, the J call TRBJ1-5, with 9 bases aligning to TRBD1. V shed 2 bases, J shed 4 bases, and the junction held 0 bases outside the gene matches. The CDR3 is 14 residues long. Germline loops: CDR1 MNHEY, CDR2 SMNVEV (reference sequence). CDR3 nucleotides: TGTGCCAGCAGTTTAGACAGGGGGAATCAGCCCCAGCATTTT. Translating gives CASSLDRGNQPQHF.

This clonotype was counted a few times. This sequence joins TRBV6-1 and TRBJ2-5; 13 bases are shared with TRBD2. With 6 bases clipped from V and 1 base from J, the junction kept 8 bases outside the gene matches. The CDR3 spans 17 residues. Germline V CDR1 and CDR2: MNHNS, SASEGT. The chain's CDR3 is CASRGVGLAGPQETQYF. CDR3 in DNA: TGTGCCAGCAGGGGTGTGGGACTAGCGGGACCCCAAGAGACCCAGTACTTC.

Ten or more counts support this clonotype. V gene TRBV10-3 combines with J gene TRBJ2-5; the match to TRBD2 covers 8 bases. The length of the CDR3 is 13 residues. The V and J ends lost 4 bases and 4 bases, in that order; junction bases with no gene match: 2. Germline CDR1 ENHRY, CDR2 SYGVKD. In DNA, the CDR3 is TGTGCCATCAGTGGAAGCGGGGGAGAGACCCAGTACTTC. Translated, it gives CAISGSGGETQYF.

V is TRBV7-7 and J is TRBJ2-3; possible D gene TRBD2, 6 bases. This CDR3 region has 17 residues. The germline CDR1 and CDR2 sequences are SSHAT and FNYEAQ (reference sequence). Trimming removed 5 bases at V and 1 base at J, with 19 bases between. The CDR3 coding sequence is TGTGCCAGCAGCCCCCTTCTGGGTAGCGGAGGCACAGATACGCAGTATTTT. It specifies CASSPLLGSGGTDTQYF.

The chain has TRBV27 and TRBJ2-7; the match to TRBD1 covers 10 bases. With V trimmed by 6 bases and J by 2 bases, 10 bases remained unmatched. Germline loops: CDR1 MNHEY, CDR2 SMNVEV (reference sequence). The CDR3 consists of 16 residues. CDR3 amino acids: CASRERQGALAYEQYF. The CDR3 DNA is TGTGCCAGCAGAGAAAGACAGGGGGCTTTAGCCTACGAGCAGTACTTC.

The J gene is TRBJ2-7, the V gene TRBV20-1; D is possibly TRBD1 (6 bases). The CDR3 is 15 residues long. V was cut by 6 bases and J by 2 bases, with 20 bases left in between. Germline V CDR1 and CDR2: DFQATT, SNEGSKA (reference sequence). The CDR3 region has the DNA TGCAGTGCCGTACCGCCGGGACACGGCGCCTACGAGCAGTACTTC. Protein sequence: CSAVPPGHGAYEQYF.